This T cell receptor beta chain comes out of a study of T cells in Graves' hyperthyroidism and ophthalmopathy (dated by TCRdb to the late 2010s). Study-wide context: Peripheral blood was sampled at the time of initial diagnosis, prior to any treatment. A discovery cohort of about a hundred patients, roughly 40 with Graves' ophthalmopathy and 57 with stable Graves' hyperthyroidism, was used to find distinguishing TCR V-J signatures. An independent validation cohort of around 19 hyperthyroidism patients and some 15 patients who later progressed to ophthalmopathy tested prospective prediction of ophthalmopathy. The 100 discovery patients were randomly split 7:3 into training and test sets. In addition, the study compared T-cell repertoires in thyroid tissue and in blood from roughly six Graves' hyperthyroidism patients. Once sampling was done, hyperthyroidism patients were given methimazole at a starting dose of 30 mg daily, whereas ophthalmopathy patients were given high-dose intravenous methylprednisolone. TCR Vbeta CDR3 sequencing of 120 to 150 peripheral blood samples (fewer than 45 ophthalmopathy, 75 hyperthyroidism and approximately 17 progressor patients) is reported in the paper.

The research as a whole found: No statistical method was used to set the sample size in advance, and investigators knew the group allocation. Ophthalmopathy was separated from stable hyperthyroidism by a 13 V-J signature model, with around 90% sensitivity and roughly 84% specificity obtained in cross-validation and 80%/75% obtained in testing. Most expanded thyroid clonotypes (frequency above 0.001) were also detected in blood, a finding suggesting that blood repertoires may reflect thyroid immune responses. During validation, the model predicted progression to ophthalmopathy a median of roughly 7.1 months ahead of onset, with almost 71% sensitivity and 72.22% specificity.

Inclusive of the bounding cysteine and phenylalanine, the CDR3 is 13 residues long. Only the CDR3 DNA is retained, 39 bases long and in frame from the first base. V loses 6 bases of germline sequence and J loses 0 bases, and the interval between the two ends is 11 bases. From the germline V gene, CDR1 is SQVTM and CDR2 is ANQGSEA. Moderately to severely active disease, a Clinical Activity Score of at least 3, a NOSPECS grade of at least 4, and a duration under 3 months were present in ophthalmopathy patients. Patients with uncontrolled infections, other autoimmune diseases, pregnancy or lactation were excluded. Diagnoses were based on clinical symptoms, serum thyroxine and TRAb, thyroid ultrasound and orbital computed tomography. PBMCs were isolated from more than 8 ml of fresh peripheral blood by Ficoll-Paque density gradient centrifugation. Total RNA was extracted using Trizol reagent, and RNA quality was assessed on an Agilent 2100 Bioanalyzer.

The TCR beta CDR3 regions were amplified from the RNA transcripts. The TCR CDR3 was subjected to a first round of RT-PCR using the HTBI primer set and the Qiagen OneStep RT-PCR kit. A second multiplex PCR round built the libraries, followed by size selection and purification. The libraries were sequenced on an Illumina HiSeq2000 using paired-end 100 bp reads. Per the authors' processing: SOAPnuke was used to process the raw data, throwing out any read that contained adapters or uncalled bases, had a mean Phred below 15, or lacked an exact constant-primer or identifier match. COPE v1.2.5 was used to merge high-quality paired reads, and clonotypes were defined as unique nucleotide sequences. MiTCR v1.1 was used to align clonotypes to the IMGT TRBV, TRBD and TRBJ reference segments. Only V-J combinations with frequency above 0.0001, covering roughly 99% of repertoires, were analysed. The TCS score was defined as the ratio of F50 (clonal expansion) to E x V (chaos), calculated using BLOSUM62-based TCRdist between CDR3 peptides within each V-J. Welch's t-statistics and random forest reduced 514 V-J features to under 15, which were used in a naive Bayes classifier (R e1071). The public reads were run again by TCRdb, first through fastp at Q25 and then through MiXCR, and only productive beta chains were kept. Each CDR3 protein gets just one entry, which takes the most common genes and DNA from the rows behind it. The V and J calls follow TCRdb's processing rather than the paper's. The sample table holds 700,000 or so distinct CDR3 sequences, of which approximately 15% were seen once. In total, the top ten clones hold roughly an eighth of the sample.

The table lists this clonotype with many counts. Which antigen it targets is not known. It has no much larger one-base neighbor in the sample; base qualities were not kept. This TCR was recovered from a woman in her fifties or sixties with Graves' ophthalmopathy. The chain couples TRBV29-1 to TRBJ1-2, with the D gene not clear enough to name. The sample comprised blood. The CDR3 sequence is CSVTLDANYGYTF. The DNA sequence is TGCAGCGTCACGTTGGACGCTAACTATGGCTACACCTTC.